These T cell receptor beta chains were read from a single sample in a study of cytomegalovirus exposure and HLA in healthy donors. Sequenced by immunoSEQ multiplex PCR; TCRdb stores in-frame clones only, minus some. Among some 130,000 clones listed, 60% to 80% were seen once. The source material was PBMCs. These receptors were obtained from an older woman in good health and CMV-seropositive. The CDR3 runs from the conserved cysteine through the conserved F or W. D genes are given only for firm matches. For some rows the clone size is stated as once, few or many, or as a class when expanded; others skip it.

v_call: TRBV5-1; d_call: TRBD1; clone_size: .; j_call: TRBJ2-1; cdr3_nt: TGCGCCAGCAGCTCGACAGGGCTCTACAATGAGCAGTTCTTC; cdr3_aa: CASSSTGLYNEQFF
v_call: TRBV5-1; d_call: TRBD1; clone_size: .; j_call: TRBJ1-6; cdr3_nt: TGCGCCAGCAGCCGTGACGGGACAGCGAATTCACCCCTCCACTTT; cdr3_aa: CASSRDGTANSPLHF
v_call: TRBV6-1; d_call: .; clone_size: few; j_call: TRBJ2-7; cdr3_nt: TGTGCCAGCAGTGAAAATGTAGGGTTGGGAGCCTACGAGCAGTACTTC; cdr3_aa: CASSENVGLGAYEQYF
v_call: TRBV28; d_call: TRBD1; clone_size: once; j_call: TRBJ1-6; cdr3_nt: TGTGCCAGCACGACAGGGGAAAGATCACCCCTCCACTTT; cdr3_aa: CASTTGERSPLHF
v_call: TRBV5-1; d_call: .; clone_size: .; j_call: TRBJ2-2; cdr3_nt: TGCGCCAGCAGCTTGCTGGGGCCGAGCACCGGGGAGCTGTTTTTT; cdr3_aa: CASSLLGPSTGELFF
v_call: TRBV5-1; d_call: TRBD1; clone_size: .; j_call: TRBJ2-3; cdr3_nt: TGCGCCAGCAGCTTCCTACGGGACAGGGTTGCAGATACGCAGTATTTT; cdr3_aa: CASSFLRDRVADTQYF
v_call: TRBV10-1; d_call: .; clone_size: few; j_call: TRBJ2-3; cdr3_nt: TGCGCCAGCGCTGATGGAGCGCAGACAGATACGCAGTATTTT; cdr3_aa: CASADGAQTDTQYF
v_call: TRBV7-9; d_call: .; clone_size: .; j_call: TRBJ1-1; cdr3_nt: TGTGCCAGCAGCCGAGACGGGGAGAACACTGAAGCTTTCTTT; cdr3_aa: CASSRDGENTEAFF
v_call: TRBV6-6; d_call: .; clone_size: .; j_call: TRBJ1-1; cdr3_nt: TGTGCCAGCAGTTCCCGGGGGGGCGACACTGAAGCTTTCTTT; cdr3_aa: CASSSRGGDTEAFF
v_call: TRBV10-3; d_call: TRBD1; clone_size: .; j_call: TRBJ2-3; cdr3_nt: TGTGCCATACCAGCGGGACAGGGGGCAGATACGCAGTATTTT; cdr3_aa: CAIPAGQGADTQYF
v_call: TRBV2; d_call: .; clone_size: few; j_call: TRBJ1-1; cdr3_nt: TGTGCCAGCAGTGATCAGGGGTCGGGAGCTTTCTTT; cdr3_aa: CASSDQGSGAFF
v_call: TRBV29-1; d_call: TRBD2; clone_size: once; j_call: TRBJ2-1; cdr3_nt: TGCAGCGTTGAAAGGGCGGGGGGGTGGGATGAGCAGTTCTTC; cdr3_aa: CSVERAGGWDEQFF
v_call: TRBV6-5; d_call: TRBD1; clone_size: .; j_call: TRBJ2-5; cdr3_nt: TGTGCCACCTGGACAGGGGTGCGGCAAGAGACCCAGTACTTC; cdr3_aa: CATWTGVRQETQYF
v_call: TRBV4-2; d_call: TRBD2; clone_size: .; j_call: TRBJ2-5; cdr3_nt: TGTGCCACCTCTAGCGGCTTGAGCATCCAAGAGACCCAGTACTTC; cdr3_aa: CATSSGLSIQETQYF
v_call: TRBV7-3; d_call: TRBD1; clone_size: few; j_call: TRBJ2-2; cdr3_nt: TGTGCCAGCAGCCCTACAGGGGGCGCGTACACCGGGGAGCTGTTTTTT; cdr3_aa: CASSPTGGAYTGELFF
v_call: TRBV27; d_call: TRBD1; clone_size: .; j_call: TRBJ2-7; cdr3_nt: TGTGCCAGCAGTTTATCCTGGGACAGTCCGTACGAGCAGTACTTC; cdr3_aa: CASSLSWDSPYEQYF
v_call: TRBV9; d_call: .; clone_size: .; j_call: TRBJ2-7; cdr3_nt: TGTGCCAGCAGCGGCGGGATATCGAGCTCCTACGAGCAGTACTTC; cdr3_aa: CASSGGISSSYEQYF
v_call: TRBV6-5; d_call: .; clone_size: few; j_call: TRBJ1-3; cdr3_nt: TGTGCCAGCAGTTACTCGACAGGCCCCTCTGGAAACACCATATATTTT; cdr3_aa: CASSYSTGPSGNTIYF
v_call: TRBV7-6; d_call: .; clone_size: .; j_call: TRBJ1-3; cdr3_nt: TGTGCCAGCAGCACCAGACAGGTCTCTGGAAACACCATATATTTT; cdr3_aa: CASSTRQVSGNTIYF
v_call: TRBV9; d_call: .; clone_size: .; j_call: TRBJ1-2; cdr3_nt: TGTGCCAGCAGCGTAGGGGGAGACTATGGCTACACCTTC; cdr3_aa: CASSVGGDYGYTF
v_call: TRBV18; d_call: .; clone_size: .; j_call: TRBJ2-7; cdr3_nt: TGTGCCAGCTCACCACCGGCCAGCTCCTACGAGCAGTACTTC; cdr3_aa: CASSPPASSYEQYF
v_call: TRBV11-2; d_call: .; clone_size: .; j_call: TRBJ1-2; cdr3_nt: TGTGCCAGCAGCTTAGAGGCGGGGATCTATGGCTACACCTTC; cdr3_aa: CASSLEAGIYGYTF
v_call: TRBV15; d_call: TRBD2; clone_size: .; j_call: TRBJ2-3; cdr3_nt: TGTGCCACCAGAGGGGGGCGGGGGGGTGGCGCAGATACGCAGTATTTT; cdr3_aa: CATRGGRGGGADTQYF
v_call: TRBV5-1; d_call: .; clone_size: .; j_call: TRBJ2-7; cdr3_nt: TGCGCCAGCAGGAATGAACTAGCCTGGGAGCAGTACTTC; cdr3_aa: CASRNELAWEQYF
v_call: TRBV7-9; d_call: TRBD2; clone_size: .; j_call: TRBJ2-7; cdr3_nt: TGTGCCAGCAGCTCCCGACTAGCGGGGGCCTTATACGAGCAGTACTTC; cdr3_aa: CASSSRLAGALYEQYF
v_call: TRBV29-1; d_call: TRBD1; clone_size: .; j_call: TRBJ1-3; cdr3_nt: TGCAGCGCGGACAGGTCCCTCTCTGGAAACACCATATATTTT; cdr3_aa: CSADRSLSGNTIYF
v_call: TRBV6-4; d_call: .; clone_size: .; j_call: TRBJ1-5; cdr3_nt: TGTGCCAGCACCGGGGTTAAGTGGCCCCAGCATTTT; cdr3_aa: CASTGVKWPQHF
v_call: TRBV11-3; d_call: .; clone_size: .; j_call: TRBJ1-1; cdr3_nt: TGTGCCAGCAGCCTCCAGGCGAACACTGAAGCTTTCTTT; cdr3_aa: CASSLQANTEAFF
v_call: TRBV6-1; d_call: TRBD1; clone_size: .; j_call: TRBJ1-3; cdr3_nt: TGTGCCAGCAGAAACACCGGGACAGAAGGAAACACCATATATTTT; cdr3_aa: CASRNTGTEGNTIYF
v_call: TRBV27; d_call: .; clone_size: .; j_call: TRBJ2-3; cdr3_nt: TGTGCCAGCCGGAAGCGAGCCCTCACAGATACGCAGTATTTT; cdr3_aa: CASRKRALTDTQYF
v_call: TRBV6-5; d_call: .; clone_size: once; j_call: TRBJ2-5; cdr3_nt: TGTGCCAGCAGTTTCGGACAAGACGAAGAGACCCAGTACTTC; cdr3_aa: CASSFGQDEETQYF
v_call: TRBV4-1; d_call: .; clone_size: .; j_call: TRBJ2-3; cdr3_nt: TGCGCCAGCAGCCTGGCCGGCGGAGCAGATACGCAGTATTTT; cdr3_aa: CASSLAGGADTQYF
v_call: TRBV18; d_call: TRBD1; clone_size: .; j_call: TRBJ1-1; cdr3_nt: TGTGCCAGCTCAGAGCAGACAGGGGGGTTGAACACTGAAGCTTTCTTT; cdr3_aa: CASSEQTGGLNTEAFF
v_call: TRBV4-2; d_call: .; clone_size: .; j_call: TRBJ1-5; cdr3_nt: TGTGCCAGCAGCCCGAACGGGGACTCTCGGTCCCAGCATTTT; cdr3_aa: CASSPNGDSRSQHF
v_call: TRBV19; d_call: .; clone_size: .; j_call: TRBJ1-1; cdr3_nt: TGTGCCAGTAGTCTCTGGACAGATATGAACACTGAAGCTTTCTTT; cdr3_aa: CASSLWTDMNTEAFF
v_call: TRBV10-3; d_call: .; clone_size: .; j_call: TRBJ1-6; cdr3_nt: TGTGCCATCAGTGAGCCTAGCTCCTATAATTCACCCCTCCACTTT; cdr3_aa: CAISEPSSYNSPLHF
v_call: TRBV6-6; d_call: .; clone_size: once; j_call: TRBJ2-7; cdr3_nt: TGTGCCAGCAGTGCTAGCCCCTACGAGCAGTACTTC; cdr3_aa: CASSASPYEQYF
v_call: TRBV7-8; d_call: TRBD1; clone_size: .; j_call: TRBJ2-2; cdr3_nt: TGTGCCAGCAGCTTACGAGGGCAGGGGGCCGGGGAGCTGTTTTTT; cdr3_aa: CASSLRGQGAGELFF
v_call: TRBV5-6; d_call: TRBD1; clone_size: .; j_call: TRBJ1-1; cdr3_nt: TGTGCCAGCAGCTCAGGGGGGACTGAAGCTTTCTTT; cdr3_aa: CASSSGGTEAFF
v_call: TRBV6-1; d_call: .; clone_size: .; j_call: TRBJ1-2; cdr3_nt: TGTGCCAGCAGTGAGGGCATTAGTAACTATGGCTACACCTTC; cdr3_aa: CASSEGISNYGYTF
v_call: TRBV10-3; d_call: .; clone_size: few; j_call: TRBJ1-4; cdr3_nt: TGTGCCATCAGTGAGCGGAGGGGCAGGGCTGATGAAAAACTGTTTTTT; cdr3_aa: CAISERRGRADEKLFF
v_call: TRBV10-1; d_call: .; clone_size: once; j_call: TRBJ1-1; cdr3_nt: TGCGCCAGCTCCAGAACACCGCTGAACACTGAAGCTTTCTTT; cdr3_aa: CASSRTPLNTEAFF
v_call: TRBV7-3; d_call: .; clone_size: .; j_call: TRBJ2-1; cdr3_nt: TGTGCCAGCAGCTCTGGCGGGGGCCCCTACAATGAGCAGTTCTTC; cdr3_aa: CASSSGGGPYNEQFF
v_call: TRBV6-1; d_call: TRBD1; clone_size: .; j_call: TRBJ2-3; cdr3_nt: TGTGCCAGCAGTGAACGGACAGGGAGGAAAGATACGCAGTATTTT; cdr3_aa: CASSERTGRKDTQYF
v_call: TRBV19; d_call: .; clone_size: many; j_call: TRBJ1-5; cdr3_nt: TGTGCCAGTAGTATAGATGGGGGGAATCAGCCCCAGCATTTT; cdr3_aa: CASSIDGGNQPQHF
v_call: TRBV6-1; d_call: .; clone_size: .; j_call: TRBJ1-1; cdr3_nt: TGTGCCAGCAGTGAAGAGGTGTACGGGGTGTGGGCTGAAGCTTTCTTT; cdr3_aa: CASSEEVYGVWAEAFF
v_call: TRBV10-3; d_call: .; clone_size: .; j_call: TRBJ1-2; cdr3_nt: TGTGCCATCAGCGGGGGCTATGGCTACACCTTC; cdr3_aa: CAISGGYGYTF
v_call: TRBV7-7; d_call: .; clone_size: .; j_call: TRBJ2-2; cdr3_nt: TGTGCCAGCAGCTCGGGACTTCCTGGGGGCGGGGAGCTGTTTTTT; cdr3_aa: CASSSGLPGGGELFF
v_call: TRBV5-1; d_call: TRBD1; clone_size: .; j_call: TRBJ2-3; cdr3_nt: TGCGCCAGCAGCTTGGGGCAGGGGGCAGGAGATACGCAGTATTTT; cdr3_aa: CASSLGQGAGDTQYF